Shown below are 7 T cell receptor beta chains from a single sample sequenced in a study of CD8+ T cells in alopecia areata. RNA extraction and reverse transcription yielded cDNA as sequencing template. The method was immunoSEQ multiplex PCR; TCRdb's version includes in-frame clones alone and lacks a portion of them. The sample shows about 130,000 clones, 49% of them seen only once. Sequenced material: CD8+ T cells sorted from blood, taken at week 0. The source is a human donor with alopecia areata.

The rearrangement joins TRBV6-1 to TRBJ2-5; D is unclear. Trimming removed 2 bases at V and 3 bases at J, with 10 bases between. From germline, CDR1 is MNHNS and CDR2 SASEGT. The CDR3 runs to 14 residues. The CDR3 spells CASSELGLEETQYF. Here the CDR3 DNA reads TGTGCCAGCAGTGAATTAGGCCTTGAAGAGACCCAGTACTTC.

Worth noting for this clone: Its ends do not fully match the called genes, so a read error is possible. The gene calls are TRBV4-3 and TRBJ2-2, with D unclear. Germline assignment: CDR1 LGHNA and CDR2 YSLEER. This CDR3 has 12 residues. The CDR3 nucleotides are TGCGCCGGCAGCCAAGTTTCCGGGGAGCTGTTTTTT. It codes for CAGSQVSGELFF.

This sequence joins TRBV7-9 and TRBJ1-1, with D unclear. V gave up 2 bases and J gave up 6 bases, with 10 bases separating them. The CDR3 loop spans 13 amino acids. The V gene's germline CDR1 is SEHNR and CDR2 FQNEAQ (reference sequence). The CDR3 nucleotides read TGTGCCAGCAGCTTAACGAGTCTTGCTGAAGCTTTCTTT. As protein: CASSLTSLAEAFF.

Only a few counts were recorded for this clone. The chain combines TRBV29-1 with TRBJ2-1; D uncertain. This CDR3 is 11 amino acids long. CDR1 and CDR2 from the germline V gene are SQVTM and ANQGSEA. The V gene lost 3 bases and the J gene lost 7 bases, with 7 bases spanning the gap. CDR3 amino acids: CSVEVENEQFF. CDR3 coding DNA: TGCAGCGTTGAGGTGGAAAATGAGCAGTTCTTC.

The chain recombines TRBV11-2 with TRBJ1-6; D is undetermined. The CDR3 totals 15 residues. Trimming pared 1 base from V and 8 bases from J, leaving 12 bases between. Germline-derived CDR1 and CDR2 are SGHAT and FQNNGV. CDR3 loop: CASSLVESYHSPLHF. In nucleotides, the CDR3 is TGTGCCAGCAGCTTAGTAGAGAGTTATCATTCACCCCTCCACTTT.

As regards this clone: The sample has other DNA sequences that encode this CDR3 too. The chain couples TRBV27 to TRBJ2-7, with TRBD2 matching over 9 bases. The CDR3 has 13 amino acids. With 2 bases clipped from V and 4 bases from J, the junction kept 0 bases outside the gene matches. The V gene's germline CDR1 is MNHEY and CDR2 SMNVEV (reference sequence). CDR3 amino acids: CASSLLAGYEQYF. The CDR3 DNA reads TGTGCCAGCAGTTTACTAGCGGGGTACGAGCAGTACTTC.

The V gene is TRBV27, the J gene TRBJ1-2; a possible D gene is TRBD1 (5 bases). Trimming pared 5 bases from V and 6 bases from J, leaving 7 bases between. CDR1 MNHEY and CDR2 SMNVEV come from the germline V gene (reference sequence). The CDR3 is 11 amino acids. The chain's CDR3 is CASSQGDGYTF. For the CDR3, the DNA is TGTGCCAGCAGTCAGGGAGATGGCTACACCTTC.